Following are 28 T cell receptor beta chains from one sample sequenced in a study of T cell clonotyping in hematopoietic cell transplantation. Using immunoSEQ multiplex PCR, the repertoire was profiled, and TCRdb retains in-frame clones only, with some absent. The sample shows approximately 30,000 clones, about 94% of them seen only once. Sequences were obtained from peripheral blood mononuclear cells. All receptors come from a man over 45 in good health. Some clones in this sample may be carry-over from other donors' samples.

V and J are TRBV2 and TRBJ2-2; perhaps TRBD2 as D (5 bases). The germline CDR1 and CDR2 sequences are SNHLY and FYNNEI. The ends were cut back, 6 bases at V and 4 bases at J, with 21 bases in the middle. This CDR3 is built from 17 residues. CDR3 nucleotides: TGTGCCAGCAGGGATTCCGGACTGGCGCTTGGCACCGGGGAGCTGTTTTTT. It translates to CASRDSGLALGTGELFF.

This sequence joins TRBV6-5 and TRBJ2-7, with D possibly TRBD1 on 6 matching bases. Germline V gene lookup returns CDR1 MNHEY and CDR2 SVGAGI. V gave up 2 bases and J gave up 3 bases, with 8 bases separating them. The CDR3 totals 13 residues. CDR3 nucleotide sequence: TGTGCCAGCAGTTACACAGGGATCTACGAGCAGTACTTC. It is translated as CASSYTGIYEQYF.

The chain uses TRBV19 and TRBJ1-1, with 7 bases identical to TRBD1. The CDR3 covers 15 residues. Trimming took 5 bases from V and 5 from J; bases not matched to a gene: 11. CDR1 and CDR2 from the germline V gene are LNHDA and SQIVND (reference sequence). The CDR3 DNA reads TGTGCCAGTAGTCCCAGGGGGGGGGAGATGACTGAAGCTTTCTTT. Its translation is CASSPRGGEMTEAFF.

The J gene is TRBJ1-2, the V gene TRBV19; D is unclear. Germline lookup yields CDR1 LNHDA and CDR2 SQIVND (reference sequence). Trimming took off 8 bases at V and 7 bases at J, with 20 bases between the two ends. The CDR3 has 14 amino acids. CDR3: CASQIRDRAAGYTF. CDR3 nucleotide sequence: TGTGCCAGTCAAATCCGGGATCGGGCGGCTGGCTACACCTTC.

The V call is TRBV19, the J call TRBJ2-3, with no clear D. CDR1 and CDR2 (germline): LNHDA, SQIVND (reference sequence). The CDR3 is 20 residues long. Trimming took 3 bases from V and 2 from J, leaving 27 bases between them. The CDR3 DNA reads TGTGCCAGTAGTATTACCGGCGCTTCCCTTGATGGTCCCTACACAGATACGCAGTATTTT. Amino acid sequence: CASSITGASLDGPYTDTQYF.

The chain employs TRBV4-1 and TRBJ1-2, with D unclear. This CDR3 has 15 amino acids. Germline CDR1 MGHRA, CDR2 YSYEKL. Trimming stripped 0 bases from V and 3 bases from J, with 11 bases between. This CDR3 reads CASSQDRTEYYGYTF. The CDR3 nucleotides read TGCGCCAGCAGCCAAGACCGGACGGAGTACTATGGCTACACCTTC.

The CDR3 nucleotides read TGTGCCAGCAGTTTACGGGACTTCTACAATGAGCAGTTCTTC. It is translated as CASSLRDFYNEQFF. This chain uses TRBV28 with TRBJ2-1, with a possible D match to TRBD2 (6 bases). Trimming removed 2 bases from V and 3 bases from J, with 8 bases in between. Germline CDR1 MDHEN, CDR2 SYDVKM. The CDR3 contains 14 residues.

This chain joins TRBV27 and TRBJ2-3; D is perhaps TRBD2 (5 bases). V lost 3 bases and J 3 bases, leaving 13 bases between the germline ends. Germline-derived CDR1 and CDR2 are MNHEY and SMNVEV (reference sequence). This CDR3 has 15 amino acids. CDR3 coding DNA: TGTGCCAGCAGTTTCTACGGGGATGGGACAGATACGCAGTATTTT. Encoded protein: CASSFYGDGTDTQYF.

V usage is TRBV19 and J usage is TRBJ2-7; D may correspond to TRBD1 or TRBD2 (5 bases each). The CDR3 extends over 12 amino acids. V gave up 10 bases and J gave up 4 bases, with 14 bases separating them. Germline V CDR1 and CDR2: LNHDA, SQIVND (reference sequence). CDR3 DNA: TGTGCCACTACGGGACCTGCTTACGAGCAGTACTTC. The encoded protein is CATTGPAYEQYF.

The V and J genes are TRBV6-5 and TRBJ1-3, with D hard to call. The CDR3 consists of 14 residues. CDR1 and CDR2 from the germline V gene are MNHEY and SVGAGI. Deletions cut 0 bases from V and 6 bases from J, with 9 bases between. CDR3 sequence reads: CASSYSRIPNTIYF. Written as DNA, the CDR3 is TGTGCCAGCAGTTACTCAAGGATCCCAAACACCATATATTTT.

V usage is TRBV7-2 and J usage is TRBJ2-3; 15 nucleotides match TRBD2. The CDR3 is made up of 14 amino acids. Germline values: CDR1 SGHTA, CDR2 FQGNSA. The J segment lost 9 bases and the V segment lost 5 bases, leaving 3 bases of the junction unmatched. The CDR3: CASSPGLAGGTQYF. In nucleotides, the CDR3 is TGTGCCAGCAGCCCGGGACTAGCGGGGGGAACGCAGTATTTT. The complete variable domain, with remaining parts taken from reference TRBV7-2 and TRBJ2-3, reads GAGVSQSPSNKVTEKGKDVELRCDPISGHTALYWYRQSLGQGLEFLIYFQGNSAPDKSGLPSDRFSAERTGGSVSTLTIQRTQQEDSAVYLCASSPGLAGGTQYFGPGTRLTVL.

This chain joins TRBV29-1 and TRBJ2-1; the D gene is possibly TRBD1 (5 bases). CDR3 length: 10 amino acids. Between the trimmed V and J ends, which lost 7 bases and 5 bases, there was a span of 6 bases. The germline gives CDR1 SQVTM, CDR2 ANQGSEA. CDR3 sequence (DNA): TGCAGCGGCAGGGACAATGAGCAGTTCTTC. Protein product: CSGRDNEQFF.

The V call is TRBV14, the J call TRBJ1-2; D gene unclear. Germline V gene lookup returns CDR1 SGHDN and CDR2 FVKESK. This CDR3 spans 15 amino acids. With 2 bases removed from V and 4 bases from J, the gap between germline ends came to 14 bases. The CDR3 DNA follows: TGTGCCAGCAGCCAAACGACGGGGAGAGCCTATGGCTACACCTTC. Translating it yields CASSQTTGRAYGYTF.

The CDR3 DNA reads as TGCAGCCGGAGCAGGGGGCCTTCACCCCTCCACTTT. It codes for CSRSRGPSPLHF. The chain recombines TRBV29-1 with TRBJ1-6; TRBD1 matches 8 bases. The CDR3 has 12 amino acids. Germline assignment: CDR1 SQVTM and CDR2 ANQGSEA. Unmatched junction bases numbered 6, after V lost 8 bases and J lost 9 bases. Looking up the rest from reference TRBV29-1 and TRBJ1-6 gives the full variable domain: SAVISQKPSRDICQRGTSLTIQCQVDSQVTMMFWYRQQPGQSLTLIATANQGSEATYESGFVIDKFPISRPNLTFSTLTVSNMSPEDSSIYLCSRSRGPSPLHFGNGTRLTVT.

The chain recombines TRBV7-8 with TRBJ1-2; no reliable D call. The CDR3 runs 13 residues. Germline V CDR1 and CDR2: SGHVS, FQNEAQ. V was cut by 1 base and J by 4 bases, with 7 bases left in between. Written as DNA, the CDR3 is TGTGCCAGCAGCTTAGACGAAACCTATGGCTACACCTTC. Amino acid sequence: CASSLDETYGYTF.

The chain combines TRBV7-7 with TRBJ2-2; the match to TRBD1 covers 8 bases. J was trimmed by 3 bases and V by 5 bases; bases with no gene match: 5. The CDR3 totals 15 residues. Germline V gene data show CDR1 as SSHAT and CDR2 as FNYEAQ (reference sequence). The CDR3 reads CASSRTGWDTGELFF. CDR3 nucleotide sequence: TGTGCCAGCAGCCGGACAGGGTGGGACACCGGGGAGCTGTTTTTT.

This clone has just one count. The chain uses TRBV9 and TRBJ1-1; D possibly corresponds to TRBD1 (6 bases). Per the germline V gene, CDR1 is SGDLS and CDR2 is YYNGEE. Trimming took off 4 bases at V and 1 base at J, with 20 bases between the two ends. The CDR3 has 17 residues. CDR3 protein: CASSIGGRYPSNTEAFF. The DNA of the CDR3 is TGTGCCAGCAGCATAGGGGGGCGCTATCCCTCGAACACTGAAGCTTTCTTT.

V and J are TRBV11-2 and TRBJ2-7, with D possibly being TRBD1 (6 bases). Germline CDR1 is SGHAT and CDR2 is FQNNGV. The V and J ends lost 5 bases and 5 bases respectively, with 10 bases between them. CDR3 length: 12 amino acids. The CDR3 region is CASSPQGHEQYF. The CDR3 DNA is TGTGCCAGCAGCCCCCAGGGGCACGAGCAGTACTTC.

J is TRBJ1-5 and V is TRBV19, with no clear D. The CDR3 consists of 15 residues. Trimming removed 7 bases from V and 3 bases from J, with 16 bases in between. Germline CDR1 and CDR2: LNHDA and SQIVND (reference sequence). The CDR3 nucleotides read TGTGCCAGTACTTGGCAGCGTAGGCTCAATCAGCCCCAGCATTTT. Translating it yields CASTWQRRLNQPQHF.

The V and J genes are TRBV6-5 and TRBJ2-3; tentative D call: TRBD2 (6 bases). This CDR3 region has 13 residues. CDR1 and CDR2 from the germline V gene are MNHEY and SVGAGI. The germline V and J ends were trimmed by 5 bases and 2 bases, with 8 bases remaining between them. CDR3 DNA sequence: TGTGCCAGCAGTCCGGGACTCACAGATACGCAGTATTTT. It yields the protein CASSPGLTDTQYF.

The gene calls are TRBV30 and TRBJ2-7, with 8 bases matching TRBD1. Germline CDR1 GTSNPN, CDR2 SVGIG (reference sequence). Trimming at V came to 0 bases and at J to 6 bases, leaving 13 bases not matched to a gene. The CDR3 has 16 amino acids. The CDR3: CAWSVERQTGVVEQYF. For the CDR3, the DNA is TGTGCCTGGAGTGTAGAGAGGCAGACAGGGGTGGTCGAGCAGTACTTC. Full variable domain (missing parts from reference TRBV30 and TRBJ2-7): SQTIHQWPATLVQPVGSPLSLECTVEGTSNPNLYWYRQAAGRGLQLLFYSVGIGQISSEVPQNLSASRPQDRQFILSSKKLLLSDSGFYLCAWSVERQTGVVEQYFGPGTRLTVT.

J is TRBJ2-1 and V is TRBV1; the table gives TRBD2 as D, unverified against the DNA. TRBV1 is a known pseudogene. CDR3 length: 15 residues. CDR3 coding DNA: TGCACCAGCAGCCAAGATTCGGCTAGCGAGCATGAGCAGTTCTTC. Amino acids: CTSSQDSASEHEQFF.

The rearrangement uses TRBV11-2 and TRBJ2-7; weak D call: TRBD1 (6 bases). CDR3 length: 13 amino acids. Trimming took off 5 bases at V and 7 bases at J, with 15 bases between the two ends. CDR1 SGHAT and CDR2 FQNNGV come from the germline V gene. DNA for the CDR3: TGTGCCAGCAGCCAACAGGGAGCTGGGGAGCAGTACTTC. It encodes CASSQQGAGEQYF.

For this clone: At the DNA level, this CDR3 is encoded by other sequences in the same sample as well. The chain employs TRBV6-5 and TRBJ1-5, with a possible D match to TRBD1 (5 bases). V dropped 6 bases and J dropped 6 bases, with 12 bases sitting between them. The germline gives CDR1 MNHEY, CDR2 SVGAGI. The CDR3 consists of 13 residues. The CDR3 is CASSSGGGQPQHF. The CDR3, as DNA: TGTGCCAGCAGCTCCGGGGGGGGTCAGCCCCAGCATTTT.

The chain joins TRBV7-6 to TRBJ1-2; 7 nucleotides match TRBD1. Trimming removed 3 bases from V and 2 bases from J; junction bases left unmatched: 3. CDR1 SGHVS and CDR2 FNYEAQ come from the germline V gene. CDR3 length: 14 amino acids. CDR3 DNA: TGTGCCAGCAGCTTGGGACAGCGGAACTATGGCTACACCTTC. Protein product: CASSLGQRNYGYTF.

CDR3 DNA sequence: TGTGCCAGCAGCTTAGAGGGGCAGGGAATCACTGGAAACACCATATATTTT. Its protein is CASSLEGQGITGNTIYF. The genes are TRBV7-2 and TRBJ1-3, with D perhaps matching TRBD1 (5 bases). The CDR3 sequence is 17 residues long. V was clipped by 1 base and J by 2 bases, with 15 bases between them. Germline CDR1 is SGHTA and CDR2 is FQGNSA.

The gene calls are TRBV19 and TRBJ1-2; no reliable D call. V lost 2 bases and J lost 5, with 12 bases in between. Germline assignment: CDR1 LNHDA and CDR2 SQIVND (reference sequence). CDR3 size: 14 residues. CDR3 amino acids: CASSIYDGLYGYTF. CDR3 bases: TGTGCCAGTAGTATATACGACGGACTTTATGGCTACACCTTC.

V usage is TRBV5-1 and J usage is TRBJ2-2, with D possibly called TRBD1 or TRBD2 (5 bases each). V lost 5 bases and J lost 3, with 11 bases in between. Germline V gene lookup returns CDR1 SGHRS and CDR2 YFSETQ. The CDR3 runs to 14 residues. Here the CDR3 reads CASSTGTHTGELFF. The DNA of the CDR3 is TGCGCCAGCAGTACCGGGACCCACACCGGGGAGCTGTTTTTT.